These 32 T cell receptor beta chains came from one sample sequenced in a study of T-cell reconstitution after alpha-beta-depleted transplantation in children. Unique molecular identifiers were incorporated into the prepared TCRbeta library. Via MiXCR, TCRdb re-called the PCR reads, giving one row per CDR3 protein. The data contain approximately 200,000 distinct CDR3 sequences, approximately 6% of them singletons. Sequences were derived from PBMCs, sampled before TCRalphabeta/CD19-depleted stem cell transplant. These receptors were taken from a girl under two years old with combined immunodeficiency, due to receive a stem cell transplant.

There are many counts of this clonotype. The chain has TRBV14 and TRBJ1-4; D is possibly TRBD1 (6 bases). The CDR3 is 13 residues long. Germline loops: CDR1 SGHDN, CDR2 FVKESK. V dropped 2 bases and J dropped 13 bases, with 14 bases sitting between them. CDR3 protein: CASSQKQGRGLFF. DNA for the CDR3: TGTGCCAGCAGCCAAAAACAGGGTCGGGGACTGTTTTTT.

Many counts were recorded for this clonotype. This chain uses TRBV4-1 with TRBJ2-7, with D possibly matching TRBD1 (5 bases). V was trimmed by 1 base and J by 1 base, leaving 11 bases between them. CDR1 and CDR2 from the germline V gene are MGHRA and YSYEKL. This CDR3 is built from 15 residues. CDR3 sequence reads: CASSQGVGVSYEQYF. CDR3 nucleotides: TGCGCCAGCAGCCAAGGGGTAGGGGTATCCTACGAGCAGTACTTC.

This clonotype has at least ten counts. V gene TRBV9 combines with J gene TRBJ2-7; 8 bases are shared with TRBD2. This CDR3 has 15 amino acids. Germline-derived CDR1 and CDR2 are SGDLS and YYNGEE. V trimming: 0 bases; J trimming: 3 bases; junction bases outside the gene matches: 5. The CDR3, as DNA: TGTGCCAGCAGCGTAGGCGTTAGCGGGATCTACGAGCAGTACTTC. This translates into CASSVGVSGIYEQYF. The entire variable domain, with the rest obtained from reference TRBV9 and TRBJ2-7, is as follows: DSGVTQTPKHLITATGQRVTLRCSPRSGDLSVYWYQQSLDQGLQFLIQYYNGEERAKGNILERFSAQQFPDLHSELNLSSLELGDSALYFCASSVGVSGIYEQYFGPGTRLTVT.

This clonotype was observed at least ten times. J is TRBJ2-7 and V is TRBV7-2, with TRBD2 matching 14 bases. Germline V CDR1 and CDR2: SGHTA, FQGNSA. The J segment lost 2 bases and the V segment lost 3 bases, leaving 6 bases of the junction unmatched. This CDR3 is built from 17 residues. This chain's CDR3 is CASSLGLAGVGTYEQYF. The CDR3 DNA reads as TGTGCCAGCAGCTTGGGACTAGCGGGAGTTGGGACCTACGAGCAGTACTTC.

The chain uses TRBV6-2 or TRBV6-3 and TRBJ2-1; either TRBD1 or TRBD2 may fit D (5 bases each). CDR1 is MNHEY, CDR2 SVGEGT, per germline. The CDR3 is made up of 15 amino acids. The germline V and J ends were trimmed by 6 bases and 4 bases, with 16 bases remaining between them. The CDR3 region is CASRGWGRGYNEQFF. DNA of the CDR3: TGTGCCAGCAGAGGTTGGGGGAGAGGTTACAATGAGCAGTTCTTC.

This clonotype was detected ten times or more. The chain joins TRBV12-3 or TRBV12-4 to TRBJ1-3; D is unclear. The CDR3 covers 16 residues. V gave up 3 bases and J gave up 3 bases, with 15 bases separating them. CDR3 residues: CASSFVSDIGGNTIYF. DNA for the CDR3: TGTGCCAGCAGTTTCGTGTCGGATATCGGTGGAAACACCATATATTTT.

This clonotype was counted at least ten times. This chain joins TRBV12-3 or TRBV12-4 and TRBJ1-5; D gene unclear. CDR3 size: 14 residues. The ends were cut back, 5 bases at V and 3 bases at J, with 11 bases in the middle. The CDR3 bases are TGTGCCAGCAGTCCGGGGATTCCCAATCAGCCCCAGCATTTT. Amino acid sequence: CASSPGIPNQPQHF.

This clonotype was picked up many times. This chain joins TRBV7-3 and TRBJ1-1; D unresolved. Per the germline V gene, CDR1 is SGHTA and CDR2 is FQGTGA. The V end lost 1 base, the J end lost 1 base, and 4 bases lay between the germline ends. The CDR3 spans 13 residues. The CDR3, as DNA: TGTGCCAGCAGCTTAAGGAGGAACACTGAAGCTTTCTTT. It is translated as CASSLRRNTEAFF. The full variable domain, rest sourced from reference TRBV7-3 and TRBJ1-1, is GAGVSQTPSNKVTEKGKYVELRCDPISGHTALYWYRQSLGQGPEFLIYFQGTGAADDSGLPNDRFFAVRPEGSVSTLKIQRTERGDSAVYLCASSLRRNTEAFFGQGTRLTVV.

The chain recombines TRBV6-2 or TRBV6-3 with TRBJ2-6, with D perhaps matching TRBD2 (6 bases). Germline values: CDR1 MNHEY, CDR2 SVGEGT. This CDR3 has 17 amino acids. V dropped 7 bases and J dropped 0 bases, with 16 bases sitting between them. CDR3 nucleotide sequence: TGTGCCAGCATGGTACTTGGAGGGGCCTCTGGGGCCAACGTCCTGACTTTC. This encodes CASMVLGGASGANVLTF.

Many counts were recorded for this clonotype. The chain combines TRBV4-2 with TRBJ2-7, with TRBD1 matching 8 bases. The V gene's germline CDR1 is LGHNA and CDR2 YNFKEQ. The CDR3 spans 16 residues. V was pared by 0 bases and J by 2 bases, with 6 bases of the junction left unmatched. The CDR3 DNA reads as TGTGCCAGCAGCCAAGATGGGAGACAGGGGACCTACGAGCAGTACTTC. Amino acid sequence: CASSQDGRQGTYEQYF.

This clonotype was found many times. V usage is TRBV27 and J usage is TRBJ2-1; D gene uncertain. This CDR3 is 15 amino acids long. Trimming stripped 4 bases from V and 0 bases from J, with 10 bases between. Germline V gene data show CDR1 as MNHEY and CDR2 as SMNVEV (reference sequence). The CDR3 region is CASSSTPSSYNEQFF. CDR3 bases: TGTGCCAGCAGTTCGACCCCAAGCTCCTACAATGAGCAGTTCTTC.

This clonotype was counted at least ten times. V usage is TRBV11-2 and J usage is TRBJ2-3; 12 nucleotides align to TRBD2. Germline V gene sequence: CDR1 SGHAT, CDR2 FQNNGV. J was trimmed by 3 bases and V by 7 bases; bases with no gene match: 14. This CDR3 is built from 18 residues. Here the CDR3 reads CASIRQPLAGGPTDTQYF. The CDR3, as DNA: TGTGCCAGCATCCGTCAGCCCCTAGCGGGGGGGCCAACAGATACGCAGTATTTT.

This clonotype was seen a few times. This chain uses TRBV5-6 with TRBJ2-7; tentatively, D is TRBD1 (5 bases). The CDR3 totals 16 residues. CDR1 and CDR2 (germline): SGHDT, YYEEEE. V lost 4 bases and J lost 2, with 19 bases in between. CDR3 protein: CASSLKPGIYPYEQYF. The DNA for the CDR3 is TGTGCCAGCAGCCTCAAGCCAGGGATTTATCCCTACGAGCAGTACTTC.

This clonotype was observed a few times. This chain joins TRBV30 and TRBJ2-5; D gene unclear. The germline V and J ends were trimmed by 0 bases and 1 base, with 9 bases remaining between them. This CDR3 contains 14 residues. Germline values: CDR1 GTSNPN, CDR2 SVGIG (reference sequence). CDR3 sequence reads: CAWSVRRTQETQYF. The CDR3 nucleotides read TGTGCCTGGAGTGTACGCAGGACCCAAGAGACCCAGTACTTC.

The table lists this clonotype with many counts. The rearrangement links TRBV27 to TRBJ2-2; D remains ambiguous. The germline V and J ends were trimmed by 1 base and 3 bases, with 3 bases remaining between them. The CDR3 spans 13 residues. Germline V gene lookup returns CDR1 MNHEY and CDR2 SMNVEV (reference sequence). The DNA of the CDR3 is TGTGCCAGCAGTTTATACGACACCGGGGAGCTGTTTTTT. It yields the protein CASSLYDTGELFF.

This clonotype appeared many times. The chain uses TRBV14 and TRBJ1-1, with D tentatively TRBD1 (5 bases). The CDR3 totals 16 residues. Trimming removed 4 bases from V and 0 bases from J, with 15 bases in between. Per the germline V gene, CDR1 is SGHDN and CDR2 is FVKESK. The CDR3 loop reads CASSRRGGLMNTEAFF. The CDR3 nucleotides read TGTGCCAGCAGCCGCCGGGGGGGTCTCATGAACACTGAAGCTTTCTTT. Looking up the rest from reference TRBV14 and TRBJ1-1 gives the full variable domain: EAGVTQFPSHSVIEKGQTVTLRCDPISGHDNLYWYRRVMGKEIKFLLHFVKESKQDESGMPNNRFLAERTGGTYSTLKVQPAELEDSGVYFCASSRRGGLMNTEAFFGQGTRLTVV.

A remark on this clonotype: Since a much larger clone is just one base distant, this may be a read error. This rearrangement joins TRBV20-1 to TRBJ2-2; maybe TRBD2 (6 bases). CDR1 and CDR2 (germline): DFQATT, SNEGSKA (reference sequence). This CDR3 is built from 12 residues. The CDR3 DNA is TGCAGTGCTCGAACCGGAACCGGGGGGCTGTTTTTT. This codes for CSARTGTGGLFF.

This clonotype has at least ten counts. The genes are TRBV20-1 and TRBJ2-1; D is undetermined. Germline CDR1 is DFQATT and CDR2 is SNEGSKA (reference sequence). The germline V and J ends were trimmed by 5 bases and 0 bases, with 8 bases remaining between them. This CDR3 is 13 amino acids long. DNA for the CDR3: TGCAGTGCTGTGTTAAGCTCCTACAATGAGCAGTTCTTC. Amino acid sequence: CSAVLSSYNEQFF.

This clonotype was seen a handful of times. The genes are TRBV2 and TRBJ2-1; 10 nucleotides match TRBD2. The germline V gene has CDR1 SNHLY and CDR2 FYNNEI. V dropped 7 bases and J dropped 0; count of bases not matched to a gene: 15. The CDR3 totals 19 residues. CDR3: CASTLPGTSDDLSYNEQFF. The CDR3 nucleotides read TGTGCCAGCACCCTACCCGGGACTAGCGACGACCTCTCCTACAATGAGCAGTTCTTC.

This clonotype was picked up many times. CDR3 DNA sequence: TGTGCCAGCAGCTTAGGGGGCGTTAAGACTGAAGCTTTCTTT. This encodes CASSLGGVKTEAFF. The J gene is TRBJ1-1, the V gene TRBV7-6; weak D call: TRBD1 (5 bases). V was shortened by 1 base and J by 5 bases, with 11 bases between the two germline ends. Germline V gene data show CDR1 as SGHVS and CDR2 as FNYEAQ. This CDR3 is 14 amino acids long.

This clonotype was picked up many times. CDR3 protein: CSVEGEGIYYNEQFF. Written as DNA, the CDR3 is TGCAGCGTTGAAGGTGAAGGGATTTATTACAATGAGCAGTTCTTC. This sequence joins TRBV29-1 and TRBJ2-1; D is undetermined. The V and J ends lost 1 base and 4 bases respectively, with 14 bases between them. Germline values: CDR1 SQVTM, CDR2 ANQGSEA. CDR3 length equals 15 residues.

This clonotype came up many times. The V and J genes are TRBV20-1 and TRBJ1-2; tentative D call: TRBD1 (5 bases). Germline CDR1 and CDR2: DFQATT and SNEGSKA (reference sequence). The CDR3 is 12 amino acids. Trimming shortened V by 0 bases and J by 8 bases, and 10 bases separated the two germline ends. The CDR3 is CSARDGRDGYTF. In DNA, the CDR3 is TGCAGTGCTAGAGATGGAAGGGACGGCTACACCTTC.

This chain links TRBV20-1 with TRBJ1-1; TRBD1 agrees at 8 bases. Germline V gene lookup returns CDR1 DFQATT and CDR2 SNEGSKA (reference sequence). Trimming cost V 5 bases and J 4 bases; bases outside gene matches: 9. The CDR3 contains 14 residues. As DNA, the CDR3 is TGCAGTGCTGACCCGGACAGGGAATTCACTGAAGCTTTCTTT. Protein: CSADPDREFTEAFF.

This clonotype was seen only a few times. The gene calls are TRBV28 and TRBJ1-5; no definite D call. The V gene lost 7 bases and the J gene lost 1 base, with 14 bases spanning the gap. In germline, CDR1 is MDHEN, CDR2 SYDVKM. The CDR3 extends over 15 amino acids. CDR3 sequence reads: CASKSGFLSNQPQHF. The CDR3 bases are TGTGCCAGCAAGTCCGGCTTTTTGAGCAATCAGCCCCAGCATTTT.

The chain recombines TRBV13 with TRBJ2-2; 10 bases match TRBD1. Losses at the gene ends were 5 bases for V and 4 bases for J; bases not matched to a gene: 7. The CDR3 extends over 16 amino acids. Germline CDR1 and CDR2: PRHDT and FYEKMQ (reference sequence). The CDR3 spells CASSVGTGDITGELFF. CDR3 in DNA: TGTGCCAGCAGCGTCGGGACAGGGGATATCACCGGGGAGCTGTTTTTT.

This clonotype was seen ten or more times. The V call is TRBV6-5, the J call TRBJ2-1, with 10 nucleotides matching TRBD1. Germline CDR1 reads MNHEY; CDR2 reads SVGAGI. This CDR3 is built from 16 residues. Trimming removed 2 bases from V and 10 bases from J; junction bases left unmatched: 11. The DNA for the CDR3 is TGTGCCAGCAGTTACGGCCCCGGGACAGGGGACGGAGAGCAGTTCTTC. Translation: CASSYGPGTGDGEQFF.

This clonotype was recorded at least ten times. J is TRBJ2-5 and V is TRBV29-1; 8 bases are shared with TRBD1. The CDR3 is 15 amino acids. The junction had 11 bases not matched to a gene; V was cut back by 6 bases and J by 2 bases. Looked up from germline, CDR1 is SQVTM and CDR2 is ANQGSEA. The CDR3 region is CSVELLGQAQETQYF. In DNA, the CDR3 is TGCAGCGTCGAACTCCTGGGACAGGCACAAGAGACCCAGTACTTC. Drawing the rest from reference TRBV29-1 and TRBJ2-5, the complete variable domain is SAVISQKPSRDICQRGTSLTIQCQVDSQVTMMFWYRQQPGQSLTLIATANQGSEATYESGFVIDKFPISRPNLTFSTLTVSNMSPEDSSIYLCSVELLGQAQETQYFGPGTRLLVL.

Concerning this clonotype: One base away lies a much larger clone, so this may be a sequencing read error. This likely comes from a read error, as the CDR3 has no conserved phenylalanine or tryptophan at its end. CDR3 in amino acids: CSAKPTGYNEQFV. CDR3 in DNA: TGCAGTGCTAAACCTACAGGGTACAATGAGCAGTTCGTC. This chain joins TRBV20-1 and TRBJ2-1; D is perhaps TRBD1 (6 bases). The CDR3 covers 13 residues. CDR1 DFQATT and CDR2 SNEGSKA come from the germline V gene (reference sequence). V lost 4 bases and J lost 4, with 11 bases in between.

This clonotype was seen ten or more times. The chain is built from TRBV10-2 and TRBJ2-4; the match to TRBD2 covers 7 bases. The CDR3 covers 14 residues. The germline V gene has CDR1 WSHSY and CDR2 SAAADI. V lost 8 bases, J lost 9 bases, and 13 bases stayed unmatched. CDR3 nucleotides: TGCGCCAGCCTTCTCGGGGGGACCGGGGGCATTCAGTACTTC. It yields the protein CASLLGGTGGIQYF.

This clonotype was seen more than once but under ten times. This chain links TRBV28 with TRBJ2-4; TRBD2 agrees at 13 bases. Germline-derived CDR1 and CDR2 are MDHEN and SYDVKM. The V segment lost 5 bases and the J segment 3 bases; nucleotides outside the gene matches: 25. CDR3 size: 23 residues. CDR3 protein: CASSPIEPRTSGSGTADKNIQYF. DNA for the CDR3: TGTGCCAGCAGTCCGATCGAACCCCGGACTAGCGGGAGTGGTACTGCTGACAAAAACATTCAGTACTTC.

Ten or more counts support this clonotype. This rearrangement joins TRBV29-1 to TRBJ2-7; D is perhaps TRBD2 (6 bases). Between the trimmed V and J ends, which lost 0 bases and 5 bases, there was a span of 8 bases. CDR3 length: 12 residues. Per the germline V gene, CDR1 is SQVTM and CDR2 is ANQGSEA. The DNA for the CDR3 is TGCAGCGTTGAAGATTGGGGGGACGAGCAGTACTTC. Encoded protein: CSVEDWGDEQYF.

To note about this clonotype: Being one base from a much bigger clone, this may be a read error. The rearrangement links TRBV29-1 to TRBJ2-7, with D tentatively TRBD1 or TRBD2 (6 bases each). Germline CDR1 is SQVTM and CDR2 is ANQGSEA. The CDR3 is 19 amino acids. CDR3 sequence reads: CSVEGGAGHGLNGPYEQCF. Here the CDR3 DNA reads TGCAGCGTTGAAGGGGGGGCGGGCCATGGCCTCAATGGGCCCTACGAGCAGTGCTTC.